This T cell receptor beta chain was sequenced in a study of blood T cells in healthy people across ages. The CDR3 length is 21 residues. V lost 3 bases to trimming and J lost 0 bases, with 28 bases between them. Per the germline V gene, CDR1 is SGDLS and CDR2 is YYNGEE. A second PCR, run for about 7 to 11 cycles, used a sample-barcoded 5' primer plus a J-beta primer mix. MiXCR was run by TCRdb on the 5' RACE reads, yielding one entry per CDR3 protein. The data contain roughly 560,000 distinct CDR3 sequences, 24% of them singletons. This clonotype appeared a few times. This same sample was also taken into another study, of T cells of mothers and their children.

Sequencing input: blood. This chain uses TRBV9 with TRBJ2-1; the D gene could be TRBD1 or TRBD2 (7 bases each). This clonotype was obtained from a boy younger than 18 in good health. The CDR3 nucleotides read TGTGCCAGCAGCGCCGGACGGGCAGGGGGGCCCGCTAGCGGCTCCTACAATGAGCAGTTCTTC. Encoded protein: CASSAGRAGGPASGSYNEQFF.